These T cell receptor beta chains were read from a single sample in a study of blood T cell repertoires in COVID-19. Clones were read by immunoSEQ multiplex PCR, and TCRdb kept only the in-frame ones, dropping some. The sample has over 400,000 clones, about 88% seen once. Sequenced sample: peripheral blood. These receptors all come from a woman aged 50 to 60 with COVID-19, enrolled during active disease. The CDR3 runs from the conserved cysteine through the conserved F or W. D genes are given only for firm matches. Size is omitted from some rows. Given values are once, few, many or a class for expanded clones.

-	-	TRBV6-5	15	TRBJ1-1	TGTGCCAGCAAAGTTAACTTATTCATGAACACTGAAGCTTTCTTT	CASKVNLFMNTEAFF
TRBD1	-	TRBV7-6	15	TRBJ2-7	TGTGCCAGCAGCTTAGCTTCCGGGACAGGGCGCGAGCAGTACTTC	CASSLASGTGREQYF
TRBD1	-	TRBV5-5	14	TRBJ2-7	TGTGCCAGCAGCTTGACAGGGGGTAATTACGAGCAGTACTTC	CASSLTGGNYEQYF
TRBD2	-	TRBV2	15	TRBJ2-2	TGTGCCAGCAGTGAGAGGCGGGGGGGCACCGGGGAGCTGTTTTTT	CASSERRGGTGELFF
-	-	TRBV3-1/TRBV3-2	13	TRBJ1-1	TGTGCCAGCAGGAGGACTCTGAACACTGAAGCTTTCTTT	CASRRTLNTEAFF
TRBD1	-	TRBV28	12	TRBJ2-1	TGTGCCAGCAGTTCACAGGGGAATGAGCAGTTCTTC	CASSSQGNEQFF
-	once	TRBV6-5	14	TRBJ2-7	TGTGCCAGCAGTCCTATGACGGGGTCCTACGAGCAGTACTTC	CASSPMTGSYEQYF
TRBD2	-	TRBV3-1/TRBV3-2	15	TRBJ2-1	TGTGCCAGCAGCTCCTCAGCGGGGTTTTACAATGAGCAGTTCTTC	CASSSSAGFYNEQFF
TRBD1	-	TRBV24-1	19	TRBJ2-1	TGTGCCACCAGTGATTTAAAAGGACAGGGATCCGCCTCCTACAATGAGCAGTTCTTC	CATSDLKGQGSASYNEQFF
TRBD2	-	TRBV28	16	TRBJ2-3	TGTGCCAGCAGCGTAGCGGGGGGCACTAGCACAGATACGCAGTATTTT	CASSVAGGTSTDTQYF
-	-	TRBV2	10	TRBJ1-2	TGTGCCAGCAGGGCCTATGGCTACACCTTC	CASRAYGYTF
TRBD1	once	TRBV29-1	13	TRBJ1-1	TGCAGCGTTGAATTAGGGGACAGGTCGAAAGCTTTCTTT	CSVELGDRSKAFF
-	once	TRBV6-5	16	TRBJ1-2	TGTGCCAGCAGTTCCATTCAACCCAGGGTACAGCATGGCTACACCTTC	CASSSIQPRVQHGYTF
-	-	TRBV5-1	15	TRBJ1-2	TGCGCCAGCAGCTTGGGTACCGCAGCTAACTATGGCTACACCTTC	CASSLGTAANYGYTF
-	-	TRBV2	16	TRBJ2-6	TGTGCCAGCAGTGAAGACGTAGAATCTGGGGCCAACGTCCTGACTTTC	CASSEDVESGANVLTF
-	-	TRBV5-4	15	TRBJ1-1	TGTGCCAGCAGCTTGGCGCCAGGGCTGAACACTGAAGCTTTCTTT	CASSLAPGLNTEAFF